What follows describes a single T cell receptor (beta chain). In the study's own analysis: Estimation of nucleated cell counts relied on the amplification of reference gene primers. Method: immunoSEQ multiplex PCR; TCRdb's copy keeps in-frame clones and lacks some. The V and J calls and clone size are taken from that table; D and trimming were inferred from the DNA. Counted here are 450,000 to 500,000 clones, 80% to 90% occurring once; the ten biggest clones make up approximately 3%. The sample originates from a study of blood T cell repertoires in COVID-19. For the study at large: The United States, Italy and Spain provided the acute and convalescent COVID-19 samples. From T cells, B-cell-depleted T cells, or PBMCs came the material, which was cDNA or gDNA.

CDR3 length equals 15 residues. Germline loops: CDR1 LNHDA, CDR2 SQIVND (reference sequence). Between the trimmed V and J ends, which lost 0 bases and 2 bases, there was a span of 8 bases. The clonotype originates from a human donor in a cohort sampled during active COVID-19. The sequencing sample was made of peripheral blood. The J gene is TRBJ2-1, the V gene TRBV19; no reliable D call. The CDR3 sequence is CASSIDDSTYNEQFF. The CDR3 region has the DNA TGTGCCAGTAGTATAGATGACTCTACCTACAATGAGCAGTTCTTC.